What follows are 21 T cell receptor beta chains derived from one specimen sequenced in a study of cytomegalovirus exposure and HLA in healthy donors. Use of 60 Vbeta and 13 Jbeta primers characterized the PCR. The protocol was immunoSEQ multiplex PCR, while the TCRdb copy is restricted to in-frame clones and leaves out a portion. The repertoire holds around 130,000 clones, with approximately 80% as singletons. Input material: PBMCs. The receptors stem from a man aged 35-49 years in good health and CMV-seronegative.

This clone was recorded a few times. The rearrangement links TRBV6-1 to TRBJ2-1, with 13 bases that match TRBD2. CDR3 length: 15 residues. Looked up from germline, CDR1 is MNHNS and CDR2 is SASEGT. The trim removed 4 bases at V and 4 bases at J, leaving 1 base unmatched. In nucleotides, the CDR3 is TGTGCCAGCAGTGGGACTAGCGGGAGTTACAATGAGCAGTTCTTC. Its protein is CASSGTSGSYNEQFF.

The V and J genes are TRBV9 and TRBJ1-2, with 7 positions matching TRBD1. V lost 3 bases, J lost 4 bases, and 9 bases stayed unmatched. The CDR3 spans 15 residues. The germline V gene encodes CDR1 SGDLS and CDR2 YYNGEE. The CDR3 DNA is TGTGCCAGCAGCGGGGGGACAGTCATGTCCTATGGCTACACCTTC. Residues: CASSGGTVMSYGYTF.

The V call is TRBV7-6, the J call TRBJ1-4, with D perhaps TRBD1 (5 bases). The CDR3 has 16 amino acids. Between the trimmed V and J ends, which lost 5 bases and 8 bases, there was a span of 21 bases. In germline, CDR1 is SGHVS, CDR2 FNYEAQ. DNA for the CDR3: TGTGCCAGCAGCCTAGACCGGGACTCCGGGGCCGAAAAACTGTTTTTT. Residues: CASSLDRDSGAEKLFF.

The chain joins TRBV9 to TRBJ2-3; TRBD1 agrees at 8 bases. The CDR3 sequence is 16 residues long. CDR1 SGDLS and CDR2 YYNGEE come from the germline V gene. With 4 bases clipped from V and 2 bases from J, the junction kept 9 bases outside the gene matches. The CDR3 nucleotides are TGTGCCAGCAGCATCCTTGGACAGGGACCCACAGATACGCAGTATTTT. Translating it yields CASSILGQGPTDTQYF.

Concerning this clone itself: One end of the junction is discordant with germline, which a read error may explain. The chain uses TRBV18 and TRBJ1-3; D remains ambiguous. This CDR3 has 15 residues. From germline, CDR1 is KGHSH and CDR2 LQKENI. CDR3 bases: TGTGCCAGCTCTCCCGGGTCCAGCTCTGGAAACATCATATATTTT. As protein: CASSPGSSSGNIIYF.

The chain is built from TRBV7-2 and TRBJ2-1; 8 nucleotides match TRBD1. V lost 4 bases to trimming and J lost 1 base; unmatched junction nucleotides: 3. The CDR3 has 15 amino acids. Germline V gives CDR1 SGHTA, CDR2 FQGNSA. CDR3: CASSSGGGSYNEQFF. DNA for the CDR3: TGTGCCAGCAGCTCAGGGGGCGGGTCCTACAATGAGCAGTTCTTC.

This clone was observed a single time. The gene calls are TRBV27 and TRBJ2-5; 12 bases match TRBD1. Germline V gene data show CDR1 as MNHEY and CDR2 as SMNVEV (reference sequence). The CDR3 covers 15 residues. Trimming took 5 bases from V and 4 from J; bases not matched to a gene: 5. The CDR3 region has the DNA TGTGCCAGCAGTATCGGGACAGGGGGCGCAGAGACCCAGTACTTC. Residues: CASSIGTGGAETQYF.

The gene calls are TRBV5-1 and TRBJ2-5; tentatively, D is TRBD2 (5 bases). The CDR3 sequence is 14 residues long. Germline lookup yields CDR1 SGHRS and CDR2 YFSETQ. The germline V and J ends were trimmed by 5 bases and 0 bases, with 11 bases remaining between them. The CDR3 sequence is CASRRQDYQETQYF. DNA of the CDR3: TGCGCCAGCAGACGGCAGGACTACCAAGAGACCCAGTACTTC. The variable domain in full, completed from reference TRBV5-1 and TRBJ2-5, reads KAGVTQTPRYLIKTRGQQVTLSCSPISGHRSVSWYQQTPGQGLQFLFEYFSETQRNKGNFPGRFSGRQFSNSRSEMNVSTLELGDSALYLCASRRQDYQETQYFGPGTRLLVL.

About this clone: This CDR3 is also generated by other DNA sequences in the sample. This chain connects TRBV11-2 to TRBJ2-3; unclear D gene. V shed 0 bases and J shed 6 bases, with 4 bases lying between them. The germline CDR1 and CDR2 sequences are SGHAT and FQNNGV. This CDR3 spans 12 amino acids. The CDR3 loop reads CASSLDRDTQYF. The CDR3 DNA reads as TGTGCCAGCAGCTTAGACAGGGATACGCAGTATTTT.

The chain links TRBV19 to TRBJ2-7; 7 bases are a match to TRBD2. The germline gives CDR1 LNHDA, CDR2 SQIVND (reference sequence). With 4 bases clipped from V and 4 bases from J, the junction kept 4 bases outside the gene matches. The length of the CDR3 is 13 residues. The CDR3: CASSSGRFYEQYF. CDR3 DNA: TGTGCCAGTAGTAGCGGGAGATTTTACGAGCAGTACTTC. The whole variable domain, remainder taken from reference TRBV19 and TRBJ2-7, is DGGITQSPKYLFRKEGQNVTLSCEQNLNHDAMYWYRQDPGQGLRLIYYSQIVNDFQKGDIAEGYSVSREKKESFPLTVTSAQKNPTAFYLCASSSGRFYEQYFGPGTRLTVT.

The sample holds a few counts of this clone. The gene calls are TRBV7-9 and TRBJ2-3; 9 nucleotides align to TRBD2. V dropped 6 bases and J dropped 2; count of bases not matched to a gene: 6. The CDR3 runs 15 residues. The germline CDR1 and CDR2 sequences are SEHNR and FQNEAQ (reference sequence). CDR3 bases: TGTGCCAGCAGTATAGCGGGGGTCTTCACAGATACGCAGTATTTT. As protein: CASSIAGVFTDTQYF.

This chain uses TRBV5-4 with TRBJ2-1; TRBD1 aligns across 7 bases. Germline-derived CDR1 and CDR2 are SGHNT and YYREEE (reference sequence). This CDR3 spans 15 amino acids. V shed 3 bases, J shed 5 bases, and the junction held 8 bases outside the gene matches. The CDR3 is CASSSIFGQDNEQFF. The CDR3 DNA is TGTGCCAGCAGCTCAATTTTCGGACAGGACAATGAGCAGTTCTTC. The complete variable domain, with remaining parts taken from reference TRBV5-4 and TRBJ2-1, reads ETGVTQSPTHLIKTRGQQVTLRCSSQSGHNTVSWYQQALGQGPQFIFQYYREEENGRGNFPPRFSGLQFPNYSSELNVNALELDDSALYLCASSSIFGQDNEQFFGPGTRLTVL.

This clone has just one count. The J gene is TRBJ1-6, the V gene TRBV5-4; perhaps TRBD1 as D (6 bases). The CDR3 is made up of 15 amino acids. Trimming shortened V by 4 bases and J by 11 bases, and 19 bases separated the two germline ends. The germline V gene encodes CDR1 SGHNT and CDR2 YYREEE (reference sequence). The CDR3 protein is CASSTSGVIGTPLHF. DNA for the CDR3: TGTGCCAGCAGCACATCAGGGGTAATTGGGACACCCCTCCACTTT.

The gene calls are TRBV14 and TRBJ1-2; D is perhaps TRBD1 (5 bases). The CDR3 is made up of 16 amino acids. Trimming cost V 3 bases and J 4 bases, with 18 bases left between them. Germline lookup yields CDR1 SGHDN and CDR2 FVKESK. Here the CDR3 DNA reads TGTGCCAGCAGCCACAACATCCCACAGGAACCCTATGGCTACACCTTC. Its translation: CASSHNIPQEPYGYTF. Full variable domain (outside the CDR3, taken from reference TRBV14 and TRBJ1-2): EAGVTQFPSHSVIEKGQTVTLRCDPISGHDNLYWYRRVMGKEIKFLLHFVKESKQDESGMPNNRFLAERTGGTYSTLKVQPAELEDSGVYFCASSHNIPQEPYGYTFGSGTRLTVV.

The chain uses TRBV5-1 and TRBJ1-1, with TRBD1 matching 8 bases. Germline CDR1 and CDR2: SGHRS and YFSETQ. This CDR3 comprises 14 residues. With V trimmed by 1 base and J by 5 bases, 4 bases remained unmatched. The CDR3 DNA is TGCGCCAGCAGCTTGACAGGGGGAAGGACTGAAGCTTTCTTT. Its protein is CASSLTGGRTEAFF.

The rearrangement joins TRBV6-1 to TRBJ2-7; TRBD2 matches at 10 bases. Trimming removed 0 bases from V and 5 bases from J; junction bases left unmatched: 7. The V gene's germline CDR1 is MNHNS and CDR2 SASEGT. The CDR3 covers 16 residues. In DNA form, the CDR3 reads TGTGCCAGCAGTGAAGCAAGCGGGAGGGCCTTCGACGAGCAGTACTTC. It is translated as CASSEASGRAFDEQYF.

J is TRBJ1-2 and V is TRBV6-5; D uncertain. V was trimmed by 5 bases and J by 0 bases, leaving 10 bases between them. Per germline, CDR1 MNHEY and CDR2 SVGAGI. The CDR3 is 14 residues long. CDR3 loop: CASSRGDSNYGYTF. The CDR3, as DNA: TGTGCCAGCAGTCGGGGAGATTCTAACTATGGCTACACCTTC.

The DNA of the CDR3 is TGTGCCAGCAGTGTCCCTAGCGGGAGGGCCCATGAGCAGTTCTTC. Encoded protein: CASSVPSGRAHEQFF. This chain links TRBV27 with TRBJ2-1, with 12 bases matching TRBD2. V was clipped by 5 bases and J by 8 bases; unmatched bases: 7. The CDR3 runs to 15 residues. Germline values: CDR1 MNHEY, CDR2 SMNVEV (reference sequence).

This sequence joins TRBV27 and TRBJ2-5, with a possible D match to TRBD1 (5 bases). V was clipped by 3 bases and J by 2 bases, with 10 bases between them. The length of the CDR3 is 14 residues. Germline CDR1 MNHEY, CDR2 SMNVEV (reference sequence). Written as DNA, the CDR3 is TGTGCCAGCAGTTTTCAGGGTATTCAAGAGACCCAGTACTTC. Translated, it gives CASSFQGIQETQYF.

This clone was seen just once. The chain uses TRBV21-1 and TRBJ2-7; the DNA was not compared with TRBD1, the D call given in the table. TRBV21-1 is deemed a pseudogene. The CDR3 is 14 amino acids. In DNA form, the CDR3 reads TGTGCCAGCAGCAAAGTAGGGACAGAAAACGAGCAGTACTTC. Protein sequence: CASSKVGTENEQYF.

The chain employs TRBV12-5 and TRBJ2-3; weak D call: TRBD2 (6 bases). The CDR3 runs to 14 residues. Germline values: CDR1 LGHNT, CDR2 FRNRAP. The germline V and J ends were trimmed by 3 bases and 2 bases, with 9 bases remaining between them. The CDR3 loop reads CASGFGGTTDTQYF. The CDR3 DNA reads as TGTGCTAGTGGTTTTGGAGGGACCACAGATACGCAGTATTTT.